This TCR beta chain comes out of a study of T cells in localized non-small cell lung cancer. The table lists this clone with a few counts. Profiled with immunoSEQ multiplex PCR; TCRdb holds only in-frame clones, not every one. This sample has around 2,000 clones, with about a fifth found just once. The CDR3 spans 15 residues. Trimming pared 0 bases from V and 0 bases from J, leaving 6 bases between. Germline lookup yields CDR1 MDHEN and CDR2 SYDVKM. The specimen was normal lung tissue next to the tumor, collected before any cancer treatment. The chain carries TRBV28 and TRBJ1-5; D is unclear. This clonotype was sampled from a man aged 40-75 years with stage I squamous cell lung carcinoma. DNA for the CDR3: TGTGCCAGCAGTTTATGGCAGTATAGCAATCAGCCCCAGCATTTT. Translation: CASSLWQYSNQPQHF.